These 28 T cell receptor beta chains were all obtained from the same sample, sequenced in a study of TIL therapy for anti-PD-1-resistant metastatic lung cancer. The immunoSEQ assay was v3. The assay was immunoSEQ multiplex PCR, and TCRdb's table has in-frame clones only and misses some. The repertoire includes tens of thousands of clones, 73% of them detected once, and about 5.7% sits in the top ten. Indicated time point: pre-treatment sample, taken before nivolumab and TIL therapy. The input for sequencing was blood, taken at baseline. These receptors were collected from a person between 30 and 80 years old with non-small cell lung cancer.

The chain has TRBV15 and TRBJ2-3, with 7 bases that match TRBD2. The CDR3 consists of 15 residues. Germline loops: CDR1 LNHNV, CDR2 YYDKDF (reference sequence). The V segment lost 9 bases and the J segment 3 bases; nucleotides outside the gene matches: 12. The CDR3 coding sequence is TGTGCCACGAGGGTTACGCGGGGGAGTACAGATACGCAGTATTTT. Its translation is CATRVTRGSTDTQYF.

This clone was observed a handful of times. The V gene is TRBV7-2, the J gene TRBJ1-6; no clear D. From germline, CDR1 is SGHTA and CDR2 FQGNSA. This CDR3 is built from 15 residues. V lost 0 bases and J 7 bases, leaving 10 bases between the germline ends. In DNA form, the CDR3 reads TGTGCCAGCAGCTTAGCGCAACAGTTGAATTCACCCCTCCACTTT. It specifies CASSLAQQLNSPLHF.

This rearrangement joins TRBV19 to TRBJ2-7, with D possibly being TRBD1 or TRBD2 (6 bases each). In germline, CDR1 is LNHDA, CDR2 SQIVND (reference sequence). The germline V and J ends were trimmed by 10 bases and 2 bases, with 15 bases remaining between them. The CDR3 spans 13 residues. The CDR3 sequence: CATKGGGPYEQYF. CDR3 nucleotide sequence: TGTGCCACAAAAGGAGGGGGACCCTACGAGCAGTACTTC.

The J gene is TRBJ1-2, the V gene TRBV28, with a possible D match to TRBD1 (6 bases). Looked up from germline, CDR1 is MDHEN and CDR2 is SYDVKM. CDR3 length equals 16 residues. Trimming removed 0 bases from V and 0 bases from J, with 11 bases in between. DNA of the CDR3: TGTGCCAGCAGTTTATGGACAGGCCAAGCTAACTATGGCTACACCTTC. Protein: CASSLWTGQANYGYTF.

This clone has just a few counts. The chain is built from TRBV5-1 and TRBJ1-2; unclear D gene. This CDR3 region has 12 residues. The ends were cut back, 0 bases at V and 6 bases at J, with 6 bases in the middle. The germline gives CDR1 SGHRS, CDR2 YFSETQ. The CDR3 DNA is TGCGCCAGCAGCTTGGTAGAAAATGGCTACACCTTC. Translating it yields CASSLVENGYTF.

The chain combines TRBV7-3 with TRBJ1-2, with D possibly being TRBD1 (5 bases). Germline CDR1 reads SGHTA; CDR2 reads FQGTGA. Trimming cost V 4 bases and J 8 bases, with 17 bases left between them. This CDR3 is 14 amino acids long. The CDR3 loop reads CASSSTQGMGGYTF. The CDR3, as DNA: TGTGCCAGCAGCTCCACCCAGGGTATGGGAGGCTACACCTTC.

V is TRBV7-2 and J is TRBJ1-2; D might be TRBD1 (5 bases). CDR3 length: 15 amino acids. Germline CDR1 SGHTA, CDR2 FQGNSA. V shed 5 bases and J shed 2 bases, with 15 bases lying between them. The CDR3 DNA sequence: TGTGCCAGCAGCCTCGGGGCCCAAATCAACTATGGCTACACCTTC. Translated, it gives CASSLGAQINYGYTF.

The V and J genes are TRBV2 and TRBJ2-1; possibly TRBD2 for D (6 bases). Trimming took off 7 bases at V and 0 bases at J, with 16 bases between the two ends. This CDR3 spans 16 amino acids. CDR1 is SNHLY and CDR2 is FYNNEI in the germline V gene. The CDR3 region is CASITEASVSYNEQFF. In DNA, the CDR3 is TGTGCCAGCATCACTGAGGCTAGCGTCTCCTACAATGAGCAGTTCTTC.

This clone was seen only once. An end of the junction does not agree with germline; a read error may underlie this. The chain joins TRBV27 to TRBJ1-1; D gene unclear. The germline gives CDR1 MNHEY, CDR2 SMNVEV (reference sequence). CDR3 length: 17 amino acids. CDR3 in amino acids: CASSLCFWVYLFKASPF. The CDR3, as DNA: TGTGCCAGCAGTTTATGTTTCTGGGTCTACCTCTTTAAGGCTTCCCCGTTT.

The chain carries TRBV7-8 and TRBJ1-3, with D hard to call. CDR1 is SGHVS and CDR2 is FQNEAQ in the germline V gene. This CDR3 is 13 amino acids long. The ends were cut back, 3 bases at V and 6 bases at J, with 9 bases in the middle. The chain's CDR3 is CASSFLGSNTIYF. In nucleotides, the CDR3 is TGTGCCAGCAGCTTCCTAGGTTCAAACACCATATATTTT.

The chain recombines TRBV29-1 with TRBJ1-1; D is unclear. V was cut by 4 bases and J by 1 base, with 10 bases left in between. From germline, CDR1 is SQVTM and CDR2 ANQGSEA. The CDR3 totals 13 residues. In DNA, the CDR3 is TGCAGCGTTGGGGTGACGCGGAACACTGAAGCTTTCTTT. This sequence encodes CSVGVTRNTEAFF. Full variable domain (rest looked up from reference TRBV29-1 and TRBJ1-1): SAVISQKPSRDICQRGTSLTIQCQVDSQVTMMFWYRQQPGQSLTLIATANQGSEATYESGFVIDKFPISRPNLTFSTLTVSNMSPEDSSIYLCSVGVTRNTEAFFGQGTRLTVV.

In nucleotides, the CDR3 is TGCAGCGTTGAAAATTTCCTAGCGGGAGGGCCGTCCTACAATGAGCAGTTCTTC. This encodes CSVENFLAGGPSYNEQFF. This chain connects TRBV29-1 to TRBJ2-1, with 12 bases that match TRBD2. V was pared by 2 bases and J by 1 base, with 9 bases of the junction left unmatched. Germline lookup yields CDR1 SQVTM and CDR2 ANQGSEA. There are 18 residues in the CDR3.

The rearrangement links TRBV5-6 to TRBJ2-3, with D unresolved. The CDR3 contains 11 residues. The V and J ends lost 1 base and 11 bases respectively, with 8 bases between them. CDR1 is SGHDT and CDR2 is YYEEEE in the germline V gene. This CDR3 is CASSLKGLQYF. As DNA, the CDR3 is TGTGCCAGCAGCTTGAAAGGTTTGCAGTATTTT. Together with reference TRBV5-6 and TRBJ2-3, the CDR3 gives the full variable domain: DAGVTQSPTHLIKTRGQQVTLRCSPKSGHDTVSWYQQALGQGPQFIFQYYEEEERQRGNFPDRFSGHQFPNYSSELNVNALLLGDSALYLCASSLKGLQYFGPGTRLTVL.

CDR3 nucleotides: TGTGCCAGCAGCCGCCAGGGGAACTACGAGCAGTACTTC. Residues: CASSRQGNYEQYF. The chain is built from TRBV14 and TRBJ2-7, with D maybe TRBD1 (6 bases). The ends were cut back, 4 bases at V and 3 bases at J, with 10 bases in the middle. The CDR3 has 13 residues. The germline V gene encodes CDR1 SGHDN and CDR2 FVKESK.

The chain links TRBV9 to TRBJ2-1, with unresolved D. Germline CDR1 is SGDLS and CDR2 is YYNGEE. The ends were cut back, 1 base at V and 7 bases at J, with 12 bases in the middle. The CDR3 covers 14 residues. The CDR3 loop is CASSVQPLGNEQFF. DNA of the CDR3: TGTGCCAGCAGCGTACAGCCTCTCGGGAATGAGCAGTTCTTC.

The J gene is TRBJ2-3, the V gene TRBV5-1, with D possibly TRBD1 on 5 matching bases. CDR1 is SGHRS, CDR2 YFSETQ, per germline. Trimming left V 4 bases short and J 0 bases short, with 15 bases between. The CDR3 has 16 residues. As DNA, the CDR3 is TGCGCCAGCAGCGGGAACGCAGGGTCTAGCACAGATACGCAGTATTTT. Translating it yields CASSGNAGSSTDTQYF.

The J gene is TRBJ2-1, the V gene TRBV11-1; 7 positions agree with TRBD1. The J segment lost 2 bases and the V segment lost 7 bases, leaving 2 bases of the junction unmatched. The length of the CDR3 is 13 residues. Germline V lookup: CDR1 SGHAT, CDR2 FQDESV (reference sequence). CDR3 coding DNA: TGTGCCAGCATGCAGGGGGCCTACAATGAGCAGTTCTTC. It encodes CASMQGAYNEQFF. The full variable domain, completed using reference TRBV11-1 and TRBJ2-1, is EAEVAQSPRYKITEKSQAVAFWCDPISGHATLYWYRQILGQGPELLVQFQDESVVDDSQLPKDRFSAERLKGVDSTLKIQPAELGDSAMYLCASMQGAYNEQFFGPGTRLTVL.

V gene TRBV19 combines with J gene TRBJ1-5; 9 bases fit TRBD1. The germline V gene has CDR1 LNHDA and CDR2 SQIVND (reference sequence). This CDR3 comprises 14 residues. With 9 bases clipped from V and 5 bases from J, the junction kept 8 bases outside the gene matches. The CDR3 DNA follows: TGTGCCAGCAGAGACAGGGGGGGACATCAGCCCCAGCATTTT. It encodes CASRDRGGHQPQHF.

The V gene is TRBV7-8, the J gene TRBJ1-2; 11 bases line up with TRBD1. Germline CDR1 and CDR2: SGHVS and FQNEAQ. The CDR3 is 16 residues long. J lost 7 bases, V lost 1 base, and 8 bases had no gene match. The CDR3 nucleotides are TGTGCCAGCAGCTTAGGTGGGACAGGGGGTGTTATTGGCTACACCTTC. Its translation is CASSLGGTGGVIGYTF.

This chain links TRBV10-3 with TRBJ1-4, with 9 positions matching TRBD1. This CDR3 spans 14 amino acids. The germline gives CDR1 ENHRY, CDR2 SYGVKD. The J segment lost 7 bases and the V segment lost 6 bases, leaving 6 bases of the junction unmatched. The CDR3 loop is CAIREQGAGEKLFF. In nucleotides, the CDR3 is TGTGCCATCAGAGAACAGGGGGCAGGTGAAAAACTGTTTTTT.

The chain couples TRBV5-1 to TRBJ1-4, with 9 bases matching TRBD1. V lost 4 bases and J lost 8; bases outside the gene matches: 15. The length of the CDR3 is 17 residues. From germline, CDR1 is SGHRS and CDR2 YFSETQ. The chain's CDR3 is CASSLTTGGGVSEKLFF. CDR3 bases: TGCGCCAGCAGCCTAACGACAGGGGGTGGGGTGTCGGAAAAACTGTTTTTT.

The CDR3 is CASSQKPTGTGIGELFF. As DNA, the CDR3 is TGTGCCAGCAGCCAGAAACCAACCGGGACAGGGATCGGGGAGCTGTTTTTT. This chain connects TRBV4-2 to TRBJ2-2, with TRBD1 identical over 9 bases. CDR3 length: 17 residues. The germline V gene encodes CDR1 LGHNA and CDR2 YNFKEQ. V was clipped by 3 bases and J by 7 bases; unmatched bases: 12.

The rearrangement links TRBV7-2 to TRBJ2-4, with D hard to call. V dropped 7 bases and J dropped 0 bases, with 10 bases sitting between them. The length of the CDR3 is 14 residues. The V gene's germline CDR1 is SGHTA and CDR2 FQGNSA. The CDR3 DNA follows: TGTGCCAGCACTCTCCCTTCAGCCAAAAACATTCAGTACTTC. It is translated as CASTLPSAKNIQYF.

The chain has TRBV4-1 and TRBJ2-5; D is perhaps TRBD2 (5 bases). The germline V gene encodes CDR1 MGHRA and CDR2 YSYEKL. Trimming stripped 4 bases from V and 1 base from J, with 19 bases between. This CDR3 comprises 17 residues. CDR3 DNA sequence: TGCGCCAGCAGCCTAGCGCTTCGGGCAGACTTCCAAGAGACCCAGTACTTC. The encoded protein is CASSLALRADFQETQYF.

V is TRBV5-5 and J is TRBJ2-3; 9 nucleotides agree with TRBD2. The CDR3 has 17 residues. Losses at the gene ends were 5 bases for V and 2 bases for J; bases not matched to a gene: 12. The V gene's germline CDR1 is SGHKS and CDR2 YYEKEE (reference sequence). DNA for the CDR3: TGTGCCAGCAGACAAGGCGGCGGACTAGCGATCACAGATACGCAGTATTTT. Translation: CASRQGGGLAITDTQYF.

The chain recombines TRBV6-5 with TRBJ1-6; no reliable D call. Trimming stripped 6 bases from V and 7 bases from J, with 13 bases between. Germline values: CDR1 MNHEY, CDR2 SVGAGI. The CDR3 has 14 amino acids. The CDR3 loop reads CASRHRTENSPLHF. CDR3 nucleotide sequence: TGTGCCAGCAGACACCGGACGGAAAATTCACCCCTCCACTTT.

The rearrangement uses TRBV7-2 and TRBJ1-1, with D unresolved. Trimming pared 5 bases from V and 2 bases from J, leaving 9 bases between. The CDR3 contains 13 residues. Germline V gives CDR1 SGHTA, CDR2 FQGNSA. The CDR3 nucleotides are TGTGCCAGCAGCACCCGGGCCAACACTGAAGCTTTCTTT. It specifies CASSTRANTEAFF.

The V call is TRBV27, the J call TRBJ2-7; 10 bases are shared with TRBD1. CDR1 is MNHEY, CDR2 SMNVEV, per germline (reference sequence). This CDR3 is built from 15 residues. J was trimmed by 6 bases and V by 2 bases; bases with no gene match: 7. This CDR3 is CASSLTGTGVGEQYF. The DNA of the CDR3 is TGTGCCAGCAGTTTAACCGGGACAGGGGTCGGCGAGCAGTACTTC.